The 29 T cell receptor beta chains in this list originate from one sample, sequenced in a study of blood T cell repertoires in COVID-19. The method was immunoSEQ multiplex PCR; TCRdb's version includes in-frame clones alone and lacks a portion of them. Among about 200,000 clones, about 76% were seen once, and the ten largest hold around 5.9%. Sequencing was carried out using peripheral blood. These receptors all stem from a middle-aged woman with COVID-19, enrolled during active disease.

This clone appeared once. J is TRBJ2-1 and V is TRBV7-2; the match to TRBD2 covers 10 bases. CDR1 is SGHTA, CDR2 FQGNSA, per germline. CDR3 length: 13 amino acids. V lost 7 bases to trimming and J lost 8 bases; unmatched junction nucleotides: 5. CDR3 sequence: CASKAGGQHEQFF. The CDR3, as DNA: TGTGCCAGCAAAGCGGGAGGGCAACATGAGCAGTTCTTC.

In nucleotides, the CDR3 is TGCAGCGGTGTGACAGGGTCGAACACTGAAGCTTTCTTT. This sequence encodes CSGVTGSNTEAFF. The chain employs TRBV29-1 and TRBJ1-1; TRBD1 agrees at 7 bases. V lost 7 bases, J lost 1 base, and 6 bases stayed unmatched. Germline-derived CDR1 and CDR2 are SQVTM and ANQGSEA. This CDR3 is 13 amino acids long.

On this clone: The sample has other DNA sequences that encode this CDR3 too. V and J are TRBV19 and TRBJ2-4; D is uncertain. Trimming stripped 5 bases from V and 0 bases from J, with 2 bases between. Germline loops: CDR1 LNHDA, CDR2 SQIVND (reference sequence). The CDR3 is made up of 12 amino acids. CDR3 sequence: CASSLAKNIQYF. The CDR3 nucleotides read TGTGCCAGTAGTCTAGCCAAAAACATTCAGTACTTC.

The chain recombines TRBV7-3 with TRBJ1-1, with a tentative D call TRBD1 (5 bases). V was clipped by 4 bases and J by 3 bases, with 15 bases between them. Germline CDR1 SGHTA, CDR2 FQGTGA. This CDR3 region has 15 residues. The CDR3 DNA reads as TGTGCCAGCAGCTCCTCCGGGCGGGGGGACACTGAAGCTTTCTTT. Translating it yields CASSSSGRGDTEAFF.

The J gene is TRBJ2-3, the V gene TRBV10-2; 9 nucleotides match TRBD1. V was pared by 2 bases and J by 14 bases, with 14 bases of the junction left unmatched. Germline CDR1 and CDR2: WSHSY and SAAADI. This CDR3 is 15 amino acids long. The CDR3 DNA reads as TGCGCCAGCAGTGAGCCGGGACAGGGCTCACAAACGGGGTATTTT. Protein sequence: CASSEPGQGSQTGYF.

This clone showed up just once. The chain has TRBV12-3 or TRBV12-4 and TRBJ2-1; D gene unclear. V was trimmed by 8 bases and J by 8 bases, leaving 13 bases between them. The CDR3 sequence is 12 residues long. CDR3 in amino acids: CASSKLVDEQFF. CDR3 nucleotide sequence: TGTGCCAGCTCCAAGCTTGTGGATGAGCAGTTCTTC.

There are many counts of this clone. The chain combines TRBV5-1 with TRBJ1-5; TRBD1 matches 7 bases. This CDR3 is 15 amino acids long. V gave up 0 bases and J gave up 4 bases; unmatched junction bases: 4. CDR1 and CDR2 from the germline V gene are SGHRS and YFSETQ. This CDR3 is CASSLEGAPNQPQHF. CDR3 sequence (DNA): TGCGCCAGCAGCTTGGAGGGGGCACCTAATCAGCCCCAGCATTTT.

The chain links TRBV27 to TRBJ2-1, with TRBD1 matching over 10 bases. The ends lost 5 bases at V and 8 bases at J; junction bases unmatched: 12. CDR3 size: 16 residues. The V gene's germline CDR1 is MNHEY and CDR2 SMNVEV (reference sequence). CDR3 in amino acids: CASSPERQGALYEQFF. The CDR3 DNA reads TGTGCCAGCAGTCCCGAACGACAGGGGGCGCTTTATGAGCAGTTCTTC.

V usage is TRBV30 and J usage is TRBJ2-1; unclear D gene. Germline V lookup: CDR1 GTSNPN, CDR2 SVGIG (reference sequence). The CDR3 has 13 residues. Trimming pared 3 bases from V and 3 bases from J, leaving 9 bases between. CDR3 in amino acids: CAWRFSSYNEQFF. The CDR3 DNA reads TGTGCCTGGAGATTTAGCAGCTACAATGAGCAGTTCTTC.

This chain joins TRBV7-8 and TRBJ2-7, with 7 bases aligning to TRBD1. From germline, CDR1 is SGHVS and CDR2 FQNEAQ. V shed 0 bases and J 3 bases; nucleotides not matched to a gene: 5. The CDR3 spans 15 residues. The CDR3, as DNA: TGTGCCAGCAGCTTAGCCCTGCGACAGGGCTACGAGCAGTACTTC. This translates into CASSLALRQGYEQYF.

The genes are TRBV25-1 and TRBJ1-1; D unresolved. Germline V gene sequence: CDR1 MGHDK, CDR2 SYGVNS. This CDR3 is built from 11 residues. V shed 5 bases and J shed 6 bases, with 7 bases lying between them. CDR3 coding DNA: TGTGCCAGCAGTCTCGAGGCTGAAGCTTTCTTT. Protein sequence: CASSLEAEAFF.

This clone was seen many times. The genes are TRBV6-5 and TRBJ2-1, with TRBD2 matching over 8 bases. The CDR3 is 14 amino acids. V dropped 8 bases and J dropped 4; count of bases not matched to a gene: 7. Germline V CDR1 and CDR2: MNHEY, SVGAGI. The CDR3 DNA reads as TGTGCCAGCGGTCTAACTAGCGGATACAATGAGCAGTTCTTC. Residues: CASGLTSGYNEQFF.

This clone was observed a few times. The chain joins TRBV6-5 to TRBJ2-2; D is ambiguous. CDR1 MNHEY and CDR2 SVGAGI come from the germline V gene. Trimming removed 6 bases from V and 7 bases from J, with 12 bases in between. The CDR3 runs 13 residues. The chain's CDR3 is CASREWFGGELFF. The CDR3 nucleotides are TGTGCCAGCAGAGAGTGGTTCGGCGGGGAGCTGTTTTTT.

The rearrangement joins TRBV7-9 to TRBJ2-3; TRBD2 agrees at 14 bases. The V segment lost 5 bases and the J segment 1 base; nucleotides outside the gene matches: 2. The CDR3 runs to 16 residues. Germline V CDR1 and CDR2: SEHNR, FQNEAQ (reference sequence). The CDR3 region is CASSLGLAGGTDTQYF. CDR3 sequence (DNA): TGTGCCAGCAGCCTGGGACTAGCGGGGGGCACAGATACGCAGTATTTT.

The chain carries TRBV19 and TRBJ1-1; D unclear. The CDR3 length is 15 residues. Looked up from germline, CDR1 is LNHDA and CDR2 is SQIVND (reference sequence). V lost 0 bases and J 6 bases, leaving 14 bases between the germline ends. CDR3 residues: CASSIDLAGLAEAFF. The CDR3 region has the DNA TGTGCCAGTAGTATAGATCTGGCCGGACTTGCTGAAGCTTTCTTT.

The chain links TRBV3-1 (or the pseudogene TRBV3-2) to TRBJ1-1; TRBD1 is a possible D gene (5 bases). The V end lost 3 bases, the J end lost 3 bases, and 11 bases lay between the germline ends. This CDR3 is built from 14 residues. The germline CDR1 and CDR2 sequences are LGHDT and YNNKEL (reference sequence). CDR3 region: CASSHRERDTEAFF. In nucleotides, the CDR3 is TGTGCCAGCAGCCACAGGGAAAGGGACACTGAAGCTTTCTTT.

This clone was seen more than once but under ten times. The CDR3 bases are TGTGCCAGCAGCCTGGAAGGCGGGAGTACCCATGAGCAGTTCTTC. It codes for CASSLEGGSTHEQFF. The chain joins TRBV11-3 to TRBJ2-1; TRBD2 agrees at 7 bases. CDR1 is SGHNT, CDR2 YENEEA, per germline. The junction had 12 bases not matched to a gene; V was cut back by 5 bases and J by 8 bases. CDR3 length: 15 amino acids.

Worth noting for this clone: One end of the junction is discordant with germline, which a read error may explain. The chain combines TRBV7-9 with TRBJ1-6, with TRBD1 as a possible D gene (6 bases). The CDR3 length is 16 residues. In germline, CDR1 is SEHNR, CDR2 FQNEAQ (reference sequence). The CDR3 DNA follows: TGTGCCAGCAGCTCTACCCTGGGGGCCTATGATTCACCCCTCCACTTT. Translation: CASSSTLGAYDSPLHF. The full variable domain, rest sourced from reference TRBV7-9 and TRBJ1-6, is DTGVSQNPRHKITKRGQNVTFRCDPISEHNRLYWYRQTLGQGPEFLTYFQNEAQLEKSRLLSDRFSAERPKGSFSTLEIQRTEQGDSAMYLCASSSTLGAYDSPLHFGNGTRLTVT.

The chain joins TRBV2 to TRBJ2-1; D may be TRBD2 (7 bases). Germline V gene data show CDR1 as SNHLY and CDR2 as FYNNEI. Trimming took off 6 bases at V and 13 bases at J, with 13 bases between the two ends. CDR3 length equals 11 residues. CDR3 loop: CASRRGGTQFF. CDR3 coding DNA: TGTGCCAGCAGGAGGGGGGGGACCCAGTTCTTC.

This clone has just a few counts. The rearrangement joins TRBV19 to TRBJ2-2; D is possibly TRBD1 (7 bases). The CDR3 spans 16 residues. Germline assignment: CDR1 LNHDA and CDR2 SQIVND (reference sequence). V lost 8 bases, J lost 0 bases, and 16 bases lay in between. Here the CDR3 DNA reads TGTGCCAGTGGCGGGGCAGGGGGTGCGAACACCGGGGAGCTGTTTTTT. Protein sequence: CASGGAGGANTGELFF.

This clone appeared once. V gene TRBV7-9 combines with J gene TRBJ1-4; TRBD1 is a possible D gene (6 bases). CDR1 is SEHNR and CDR2 is FQNEAQ in the germline V gene (reference sequence). CDR3 size: 15 residues. Trimming removed 5 bases from V and 5 bases from J, with 15 bases in between. CDR3 residues: CASSQSTGLNEKLFF. The CDR3 DNA reads as TGTGCCAGCAGCCAAAGTACAGGGCTGAATGAAAAACTGTTTTTT.

V usage is TRBV15 and J usage is TRBJ1-6, with D unclear. Trimming removed 0 bases at V and 6 bases at J, with 9 bases between. The CDR3 is 15 residues long. Looked up from germline, CDR1 is LNHNV and CDR2 is YYDKDF (reference sequence). This CDR3 reads CATSRDVAINSPLHF. CDR3 nucleotides: TGTGCCACCAGCAGAGATGTAGCGATTAATTCACCCCTCCACTTT.

The V gene is TRBV19, the J gene TRBJ2-5, with D possibly being TRBD2 (6 bases). Germline V gene sequence: CDR1 LNHDA, CDR2 SQIVND (reference sequence). Trimming pared 4 bases from V and 5 bases from J, leaving 8 bases between. The CDR3 spans 12 residues. This CDR3 reads CASSTAGETQYF. CDR3 coding DNA: TGTGCCAGTAGTACCGCGGGGGAGACCCAGTACTTC. Supplemented by reference TRBV19 and TRBJ2-5, the full variable domain reads DGGITQSPKYLFRKEGQNVTLSCEQNLNHDAMYWYRQDPGQGLRLIYYSQIVNDFQKGDIAEGYSVSREKKESFPLTVTSAQKNPTAFYLCASSTAGETQYFGPGTRLLVL.

This chain links TRBV6-2 or TRBV6-3 with TRBJ2-7; D gene unclear. Trimming stripped 0 bases from V and 0 bases from J, with 15 bases between. Per the germline V gene, CDR1 is MNHEY and CDR2 is SVGEGT. This CDR3 contains 17 residues. The DNA for the CDR3 is TGTGCCAGCAGTTACTCGAGGTCCCAGCCATTCTCCTACGAGCAGTACTTC. Residues: CASSYSRSQPFSYEQYF.

The chain joins TRBV10-2 to TRBJ1-2; TRBD1 matches 8 bases. The germline gives CDR1 WSHSY, CDR2 SAAADI. The CDR3 covers 17 residues. The junction had 15 bases not matched to a gene; V was cut back by 8 bases and J by 1 base. CDR3 amino acids: CASGGSPRGRFNYGYTF. In DNA form, the CDR3 reads TGCGCCAGCGGAGGGTCCCCCAGGGGGCGTTTTAACTATGGCTACACCTTC.

This clone was recorded only once. This chain uses TRBV5-5 with TRBJ2-7, with 7 nucleotides matching TRBD2. Germline V gives CDR1 SGHKS, CDR2 YYEKEE (reference sequence). After removal of 0 bases from V and 0 bases from J, the junction contained 3 bases not matched to a gene. The CDR3 runs 15 residues. CDR3: CASSLEVAGSYEQYF. Written as DNA, the CDR3 is TGTGCCAGCAGCTTGGAAGTAGCGGGCTCCTACGAGCAGTACTTC.

This clone was detected once. V usage is TRBV27 and J usage is TRBJ1-2; TRBD1 might be the D (6 bases). CDR1 is MNHEY, CDR2 SMNVEV, per germline (reference sequence). The CDR3 sequence is 15 residues long. Trimming removed 5 bases at V and 1 base at J, with 14 bases between. The CDR3 region has the DNA TGTGCCAGCAGTAAGGAACAGGGACATAACTATGGCTACACCTTC. Translation gives CASSKEQGHNYGYTF.

This chain uses TRBV6-5 with TRBJ1-6; D is uncertain. CDR1 is MNHEY, CDR2 SVGAGI, per germline. V was cut by 7 bases and J by 5 bases, with 15 bases left in between. The CDR3 spans 15 residues. The CDR3 here is CASTHNWQDNSPLHF. The CDR3 region has the DNA TGTGCCAGCACCCATAACTGGCAGGATAATTCACCCCTCCACTTT.

The chain uses TRBV29-1 and TRBJ2-3; D call uncertain. CDR1 SQVTM and CDR2 ANQGSEA come from the germline V gene. The CDR3 is 12 amino acids. V was pared by 7 bases and J by 5 bases, with 13 bases between. The CDR3 bases are TGCAGCGCCCCCGCGGTCGTAGATACGCAGTATTTT. Residues: CSAPAVVDTQYF.